The 24 T cell receptor beta chains presented below share a single source sample, sequenced in a study of control samples from healthy donors and cancer patients. Clones were read by immunoSEQ multiplex PCR, and TCRdb kept only the in-frame ones, dropping some. Of approximately 150,000 clones in the sample, 91% were seen once. The sequenced sample consisted of blood. The receptors here all came from a man aged 25 to 40 in good health.

The chain couples TRBV27 to TRBJ2-7; tentative D call: TRBD1 (6 bases). Germline V lookup: CDR1 MNHEY, CDR2 SMNVEV (reference sequence). The CDR3 contains 16 residues. The germline V and J ends were trimmed by 4 bases and 1 base, with 17 bases remaining between them. CDR3 sequence: CASSSIWQGRSYEQYF. The CDR3 DNA reads as TGTGCCAGCAGTTCCATATGGCAGGGGCGGTCCTACGAGCAGTACTTC.

The CDR3 region is CATRWDTQYF. The DNA of the CDR3 is TGTGCCACCCGGTGGGATACGCAGTATTTT. This sequence joins TRBV19 and TRBJ2-3, with no clear D. CDR3 length: 10 residues. Deletions cut 10 bases from V and 6 bases from J, with 8 bases between. Per the germline V gene, CDR1 is LNHDA and CDR2 is SQIVND (reference sequence).

The chain has TRBV12-3 or TRBV12-4 and TRBJ1-5; D remains ambiguous. The V end lost 7 bases, the J end lost 6 bases, and 10 bases lay between the germline ends. The CDR3 has 12 amino acids. The CDR3 protein is CASTTGSQPQHF. CDR3 sequence (DNA): TGTGCCAGCACAACTGGGAGTCAGCCCCAGCATTTT.

The chain links TRBV2 to TRBJ2-7, with D unresolved. Trimming removed 5 bases at V and 5 bases at J, with 13 bases between. This CDR3 contains 13 residues. CDR1 and CDR2 (germline): SNHLY, FYNNEI. CDR3 DNA sequence: TGTGCCAGCAGTTTAGTGGGCATCAACGAGCAGTACTTC. It is translated as CASSLVGINEQYF.

CDR3 coding DNA: TGTGCCAGCACCACAGGCGGGGACCCCACAGATACGCAGTATTTT. Translation gives CASTTGGDPTDTQYF. The V call is TRBV11-1, the J call TRBJ2-3; perhaps TRBD2 as D (6 bases). Germline loops: CDR1 SGHAT, CDR2 FQDESV (reference sequence). The CDR3 loop spans 15 amino acids. Trimming shortened V by 7 bases and J by 2 bases, and 16 bases separated the two germline ends.

The genes are TRBV29-1 and TRBJ1-1, with 9 bases lining up with TRBD1. Losses at the gene ends were 6 bases for V and 8 bases for J; bases not matched to a gene: 10. In germline, CDR1 is SQVTM, CDR2 ANQGSEA. The CDR3 loop spans 13 amino acids. CDR3 nucleotide sequence: TGCAGCGTCAGGGACAGGGACGCCCTAGAAGCTTTCTTT. Translation: CSVRDRDALEAFF.

The chain has TRBV14 and TRBJ2-4; a weak D match, TRBD2 (6 bases). Trimming left V 1 base short and J 0 bases short, with 13 bases between. CDR3 length: 17 residues. The germline V gene encodes CDR1 SGHDN and CDR2 FVKESK. This chain's CDR3 is CASSQVGGLPAKNIQYF. In DNA, the CDR3 is TGTGCCAGCAGCCAAGTGGGAGGACTGCCAGCCAAAAACATTCAGTACTTC.

The CDR3 nucleotides are TGTGCCAGCACCGACAGTCATAATAGCAATCAGCCCCAGCATTTT. Amino acid sequence: CASTDSHNSNQPQHF. The rearrangement uses TRBV6-5 and TRBJ1-5, with D possibly matching TRBD1 (5 bases). Trimming left V 7 bases short and J 0 bases short, with 13 bases between. CDR1 is MNHEY and CDR2 is SVGAGI in the germline V gene. The CDR3 is made up of 15 amino acids.

The chain carries TRBV6-5 and TRBJ2-2, with D unclear. Germline CDR1 reads MNHEY; CDR2 reads SVGAGI. V was shortened by 9 bases and J by 2 bases, with 13 bases between the two germline ends. This CDR3 region has 14 residues. CDR3 sequence: CASGPLLNTGELFF. The CDR3 DNA reads as TGTGCCAGTGGACCTCTACTTAACACCGGGGAGCTGTTTTTT.

The genes are TRBV27 and TRBJ2-7; D gene unclear. The CDR3 consists of 14 residues. V lost 5 bases to trimming and J lost 2 bases, with 13 bases between them. Germline V lookup: CDR1 MNHEY, CDR2 SMNVEV (reference sequence). DNA of the CDR3: TGTGCCAGCAGTCCCCGGGCCCAGCCCTACGAGCAGTACTTC. Translating it yields CASSPRAQPYEQYF.

The chain has TRBV29-1 and TRBJ1-1, with TRBD1 identical over 8 bases. V was clipped by 4 bases and J by 0 bases; unmatched bases: 7. The germline CDR1 and CDR2 sequences are SQVTM and ANQGSEA. The CDR3 spans 15 residues. CDR3 sequence (DNA): TGCAGCGTTGCAGGGACAGGAGCAATGAACACTGAAGCTTTCTTT. It yields the protein CSVAGTGAMNTEAFF.

The chain joins TRBV6-4 to TRBJ2-3, with 8 bases fitting TRBD1. This CDR3 is built from 15 residues. The J segment lost 3 bases and the V segment lost 5 bases, leaving 7 bases of the junction unmatched. Germline-derived CDR1 and CDR2 are MRHNA and SNTAGT. The CDR3 loop reads CASSTTGGSTDTQYF. The DNA for the CDR3 is TGTGCCAGCAGTACTACAGGGGGGTCAACAGATACGCAGTATTTT.

This clone was found once. The J gene is TRBJ2-5, the V gene TRBV7-8, with TRBD2 matching 13 bases. Germline CDR1 reads SGHVS; CDR2 reads FQNEAQ. The CDR3 is 17 amino acids. With 8 bases clipped from V and 2 bases from J, the junction kept 11 bases outside the gene matches. CDR3 sequence (DNA): TGTGCCAGCCGCCTGAGACTAGCGGGGGGCCTTCAAGAGACCCAGTACTTC. It encodes CASRLRLAGGLQETQYF.

V gene TRBV18 combines with J gene TRBJ1-1; 8 nucleotides agree with TRBD1. Trimming at V came to 2 bases and at J to 2 bases, leaving 7 bases not matched to a gene. The CDR3 consists of 16 residues. The germline V gene encodes CDR1 KGHSH and CDR2 LQKENI. In DNA form, the CDR3 reads TGTGCCAGCTCACCAGAGACAGGGGCTATAAACACTGAAGCTTTCTTT. As protein: CASSPETGAINTEAFF.

The chain couples TRBV5-1 to TRBJ1-2; 7 bases match TRBD1. V shed 4 bases and J 4 bases; nucleotides not matched to a gene: 4. The CDR3 runs to 13 residues. CDR1 and CDR2 (germline): SGHRS, YFSETQ. CDR3 coding DNA: TGCGCCAGCAGCCTAGGACAGGTCTATGGCTACACCTTC. Encoded protein: CASSLGQVYGYTF.

This clone was detected once. The V and J genes are TRBV19 and TRBJ2-3, with 12 bases identical to TRBD2. V lost 5 bases, J lost 2 bases, and 5 bases stayed unmatched. Germline CDR1 and CDR2: LNHDA and SQIVND (reference sequence). The CDR3 contains 16 residues. The CDR3 nucleotides are TGTGCCAGTAGTTTAAGGACTAGCGGGGCCACAGATACGCAGTATTTT. This translates into CASSLRTSGATDTQYF.

V and J are TRBV19 and TRBJ1-4; D is perhaps TRBD1 (6 bases). CDR1 and CDR2 (germline): LNHDA, SQIVND (reference sequence). The CDR3 is 15 residues long. The V end lost 4 bases, the J end lost 7 bases, and 16 bases lay between the germline ends. CDR3 sequence reads: CASSTNDRQLEKLFF. CDR3 DNA sequence: TGTGCCAGTAGTACCAACGACAGGCAACTTGAAAAACTGTTTTTT.

The chain joins TRBV5-6 to TRBJ1-3; TRBD1 might be the D (5 bases). CDR1 and CDR2 (germline): SGHDT, YYEEEE. The CDR3 covers 13 residues. V lost 3 bases to trimming and J lost 8 bases, with 12 bases between them. The CDR3: CASSSQGVDTIYF. For the CDR3, the DNA is TGTGCCAGCAGCTCCCAGGGAGTGGACACCATATATTTT. Filled out from reference TRBV5-6 and TRBJ1-3, the complete variable domain reads DAGVTQSPTHLIKTRGQQVTLRCSPKSGHDTVSWYQQALGQGPQFIFQYYEEEERQRGNFPDRFSGHQFPNYSSELNVNALLLGDSALYLCASSSQGVDTIYFGEGSWLTVV.

The count of this clone is one. CDR3 sequence reads: CASSGVTEAFF. The CDR3 DNA follows: TGTGCCAGCAGCGGGGTCACTGAAGCTTTCTTT. The V gene is TRBV28, the J gene TRBJ1-1, with unresolved D. Trimming shortened V by 6 bases and J by 4 bases, and 6 bases separated the two germline ends. The CDR3 runs to 11 residues. Looked up from germline, CDR1 is MDHEN and CDR2 is SYDVKM.

On this clone: Other DNA sequences from this sample encode an identical CDR3 as well. This sequence joins TRBV19 and TRBJ1-2, with 11 bases identical to TRBD1. V trimming: 5 bases; J trimming: 4 bases; junction bases outside the gene matches: 6. Per the germline V gene, CDR1 is LNHDA and CDR2 is SQIVND (reference sequence). The CDR3 consists of 15 residues. DNA of the CDR3: TGTGCCAGTAGTCCTCGGGACAGGGGGTCCTATGGCTACACCTTC. It yields the protein CASSPRDRGSYGYTF.

This chain connects TRBV7-2 to TRBJ1-3; D uncertain. Deletions cut 2 bases from V and 0 bases from J, with 11 bases between. The CDR3 is 16 amino acids. Per germline, CDR1 SGHTA and CDR2 FQGNSA. The CDR3 loop reads CASSLRQKSSGNTIYF. The CDR3 DNA reads as TGTGCCAGCAGCTTACGGCAAAAGAGCTCTGGAAACACCATATATTTT.

A single count supports this clone. The gene calls are TRBV28 and TRBJ1-2; 7 nucleotides agree with TRBD1. Germline V gene sequence: CDR1 MDHEN, CDR2 SYDVKM. Trimming took 5 bases from V and 8 from J; bases not matched to a gene: 5. There are 12 residues in the CDR3. CDR3 loop: CASSPPGGGYTF. CDR3 DNA: TGTGCCAGCAGTCCGCCAGGGGGAGGCTACACCTTC.

The J gene is TRBJ1-1, the V gene TRBV11-2; 7 nucleotides agree with TRBD1. The CDR3 is made up of 15 amino acids. CDR1 and CDR2 from the germline V gene are SGHAT and FQNNGV. J gave up 4 bases and V 1 base, and 6 bases lay outside the gene matches. The CDR3 reads CASSLVWAGGTEAFF. CDR3 sequence (DNA): TGTGCCAGCAGCTTAGTTTGGGCAGGGGGCACTGAAGCTTTCTTT. Combining the CDR3 with reference TRBV11-2 and TRBJ1-1 gives the whole variable domain EAGVAQSPRYKIIEKRQSVAFWCNPISGHATLYWYQQILGQGPKLLIQFQNNGVVDDSQLPKDRFSAERLKGVDSTLKIQPAKLEDSAVYLCASSLVWAGGTEAFFGQGTRLTVV.

The CDR3 protein is CASSPRGGPHNGYTF. The CDR3 bases are TGTGCCAGCAGCCCCCGGGGAGGGCCTCATAATGGCTACACCTTC. V is TRBV5-4 and J is TRBJ1-2; D gene ambiguous. The germline CDR1 and CDR2 sequences are SGHNT and YYREEE (reference sequence). The CDR3 sequence is 15 residues long. The V gene lost 4 bases and the J gene lost 6 bases, with 19 bases spanning the gap.